This TCR beta chain was captured by sequencing in a study of T cell responses to AZD1222 COVID-19 vaccine. Using immunoSEQ multiplex PCR, the repertoire was profiled, and TCRdb retains in-frame clones only, with some absent. Here the sample spans 130,000 to 150,000 clones, roughly nine tenths being singletons. With regard to this clone: Its antigen is as yet unknown.

Regarding the study as a whole: Nearly half of spike-specific TCRs reportedly target variant regions that are unmutated in the B.1.351 and B.1.1.7 variants. The sample set comprised mostly white British donors with more females, and clonal diversity was possibly underestimated. Spike as a whole was targeted by vaccine-associated CD4 TCRs, dominant at 160-218 and 743-854.

The receptor was derived from an adult in good health. The input for sequencing was peripheral blood, taken on day 0 of AZD1222 vaccination.

The CDR3 is CASSVGSGDTPDTQYF. Written as DNA, the CDR3 is TGTGCCAGCAGCGTAGGAAGTGGGGACACCCCAGATACGCAGTATTTT. This chain links TRBV9 with TRBJ2-3, with a tentative D call TRBD1 (6 bases). In germline, CDR1 is SGDLS, CDR2 YYNGEE. Trimming removed 0 bases from V and 4 bases from J, with 15 bases in between. CDR3 length: 16 residues.